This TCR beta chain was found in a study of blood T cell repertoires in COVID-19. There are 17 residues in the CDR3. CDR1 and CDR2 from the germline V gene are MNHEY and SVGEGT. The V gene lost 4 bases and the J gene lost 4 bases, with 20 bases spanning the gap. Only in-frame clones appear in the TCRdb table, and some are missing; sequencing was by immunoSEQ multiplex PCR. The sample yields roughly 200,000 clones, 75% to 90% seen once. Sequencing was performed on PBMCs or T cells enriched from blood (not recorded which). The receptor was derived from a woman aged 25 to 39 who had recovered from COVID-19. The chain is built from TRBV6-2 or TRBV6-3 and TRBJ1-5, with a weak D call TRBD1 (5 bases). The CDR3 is CASSSPGGSLDNQPQHF. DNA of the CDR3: TGTGCCAGCAGTTCCCCGGGGGGGTCCCTTGATAATCAGCCCCAGCATTTT.